A single sample gave rise to the 12 T cell receptor beta chains below, sequenced in a study of blood T cell repertoires in COVID-19. Generated by immunoSEQ multiplex PCR, the TCRdb table keeps only in-frame clones and is missing some. The table includes just under 85,000 clones, more than 85% detected once. Sequenced: peripheral blood. The receptors here all came from an elderly man with active or convalescent COVID-19.

This chain uses TRBV5-4 with TRBJ2-7; possible D gene TRBD1, 6 bases. The germline CDR1 and CDR2 sequences are SGHNT and YYREEE (reference sequence). The V and J ends lost 4 bases and 4 bases respectively, with 12 bases between them. This CDR3 is built from 13 residues. The CDR3 loop is CASSRDTGYEQYV. The CDR3 DNA reads as TGTGCCAGCAGCCGGGACACCGGATACGAGCAGTACGTC.

V gene TRBV12-5 combines with J gene TRBJ1-1, with TRBD1 as a possible D gene (6 bases). With 4 bases removed from V and 5 bases from J, the gap between germline ends came to 17 bases. Germline loops: CDR1 LGHNT, CDR2 FRNRAP. This CDR3 is built from 15 residues. The CDR3 loop is CASGSDLGGRTEAFF. In DNA form, the CDR3 reads TGTGCTAGTGGTTCGGACCTGGGGGGGCGGACTGAAGCTTTCTTT.

The rearrangement uses TRBV4-1 and TRBJ1-1, with TRBD1 as a possible D gene (5 bases). This CDR3 contains 15 residues. Looked up from germline, CDR1 is MGHRA and CDR2 is YSYEKL. Trimming shortened V by 4 bases and J by 1 base, and 13 bases separated the two germline ends. CDR3 protein: CASSPGGARNTEAFF. CDR3 in DNA: TGCGCCAGCAGCCCCGGAGGGGCGAGGAACACTGAAGCTTTCTTT.

The genes are TRBV25-1 and TRBJ1-1; TRBD1 matches 7 bases. The CDR3 has 11 amino acids. Trimming at V came to 5 bases and at J to 9 bases, leaving 3 bases not matched to a gene. Germline-derived CDR1 and CDR2 are MGHDK and SYGVNS. The CDR3: CASSKTGKAFF. CDR3 bases: TGTGCCAGCAGTAAGACAGGGAAAGCTTTCTTT.

This clone appeared once. CDR3 sequence reads: CASTQGGGRGYTF. The CDR3 DNA is TGTGCCAGCACTCAAGGGGGGGGACGTGGCTACACCTTC. This chain uses TRBV28 with TRBJ1-2; the D gene is possibly TRBD1 (6 bases). The CDR3 totals 13 residues. Germline CDR1 reads MDHEN; CDR2 reads SYDVKM. The V end lost 7 bases, the J end lost 7 bases, and 16 bases lay between the germline ends.

The rearrangement joins TRBV6-6 to TRBJ1-2, with 9 bases that match TRBD1. With V trimmed by 0 bases and J by 2 bases, 1 base remained unmatched. CDR1 is MNHNY, CDR2 SVGAGI, per germline (reference sequence). The CDR3 has 15 amino acids. DNA for the CDR3: TGTGCCAGCAGTTACTCCGGGACAGGGAACTATGGCTACACCTTC. Its protein is CASSYSGTGNYGYTF.

J is TRBJ2-3 and V is TRBV24-1; TRBD2 matches 9 bases. V shed 1 base and J 1 base; nucleotides not matched to a gene: 2. The CDR3 length is 16 residues. Germline V gene data show CDR1 as KGHDR and CDR2 as SFDVKD. CDR3 amino acids: CATSDFAGGGTDTQYF. CDR3 DNA: TGTGCCACCAGTGATTTCGCGGGGGGGGGCACAGATACGCAGTATTTT.

V is TRBV7-2 and J is TRBJ1-5; 9 nucleotides align to TRBD1. Germline V gene data show CDR1 as SGHTA and CDR2 as FQGNSA. After removal of 1 base from V and 2 bases from J, the junction contained 6 bases not matched to a gene. The CDR3 has 17 residues. This chain's CDR3 is CASSLGGQGRRNQPQHF. Written as DNA, the CDR3 is TGTGCCAGCAGCTTAGGGGGACAGGGCAGGCGCAATCAGCCCCAGCATTTT.

The J gene is TRBJ1-5, the V gene TRBV6-1, with no clear D. V was pared by 2 bases and J by 3 bases, with 11 bases between. Looked up from germline, CDR1 is MNHNS and CDR2 is SASEGT. This CDR3 contains 15 residues. CDR3 sequence (DNA): TGTGCCAGCAGTGAATTCGAGGGCCCCAATCAGCCCCAGCATTTT. Translated, it gives CASSEFEGPNQPQHF.

The chain links TRBV6-5 to TRBJ1-4, with 9 bases matching TRBD1. Germline V gene sequence: CDR1 MNHEY, CDR2 SVGAGI. This CDR3 region has 15 residues. With 6 bases clipped from V and 7 bases from J, the junction kept 9 bases outside the gene matches. The CDR3 protein is CASRSTGGNGEKLFF. CDR3 nucleotides: TGTGCCAGCAGATCTACAGGGGGCAATGGTGAAAAACTGTTTTTT.

The chain carries TRBV4-1 and TRBJ2-5; 10 positions agree with TRBD2. Germline V CDR1 and CDR2: MGHRA, YSYEKL. V was pared by 4 bases and J by 2 bases, with 7 bases of the junction left unmatched. This CDR3 comprises 16 residues. Here the CDR3 DNA reads TGCGCCAGCAGCCGCAGCGGGGGGGCGGGTCAAGAGACCCAGTACTTC. The encoded protein is CASSRSGGAGQETQYF.

The chain links TRBV7-2 to TRBJ1-5, with 8 nucleotides matching TRBD1. The length of the CDR3 is 14 residues. The V segment lost 4 bases and the J segment 4 bases; nucleotides outside the gene matches: 3. Germline CDR1 SGHTA, CDR2 FQGNSA. CDR3 region: CASSSGTGNQPQHF. CDR3 nucleotide sequence: TGTGCCAGCAGCTCTGGGACAGGAAATCAGCCCCAGCATTTT.